Listed here are 6 T cell receptor beta chains from one sample, sequenced in a study of T cell repertoires in cytomegalovirus infection (dated 2019 in TCRdb). Sequencing took place on an Illumina HiSeq 1500. TCRdb reanalyzed the raw reads on its own, using fastp at Q25 for trimming and MiXCR for clone calling, and kept in-frame beta chains. Rows are combined by CDR3 protein, so each entry shows the most common genes and DNA. In this sample the table shows some 680,000 distinct CDR3 sequences, about a third of which occur a single time. Clones ranked in the top ten supply under 3% of the sample. What was sequenced was PBMCs. The receptors were sampled from a human donor in good health (CMV status not recorded). Some clones in this sample may be carry-over from other donors' samples.

On this clonotype: A junction boundary mismatches the germline segment, possibly from a read error. The chain carries TRBV6-1 and TRBJ1-1; no clear D gene. The CDR3 has 11 amino acids. The germline CDR1 and CDR2 sequences are MNHNS and SASEGT. The CDR3 DNA follows: TGTGCCAGTCAGCGGAACTCTGAAGCTTTCTTT. It translates to CASQRNSEAFF.

The chain links TRBV7-9 to TRBJ2-5; TRBD2 aligns across 9 bases. Germline V lookup: CDR1 SEHNR, CDR2 FQNEAQ (reference sequence). Trimming took 2 bases from V and 5 from J; bases not matched to a gene: 9. The CDR3 has 16 amino acids. CDR3: CASSLIRREGLETQYF. The DNA for the CDR3 is TGTGCCAGCAGCTTAATCAGGCGGGAGGGCCTCGAGACCCAGTACTTC.

This clonotype has just a few counts. The chain couples TRBV28 to TRBJ2-1; D might be TRBD2 (7 bases). Deletions cut 6 bases from V and 2 bases from J, with 14 bases between. CDR3 length: 15 residues. Germline V gene sequence: CDR1 MDHEN, CDR2 SYDVKM. The CDR3 DNA reads as TGTGCCAGCAGAAAAGGGGGGGGCACCTACAATGAGCAGTTCTTC. Translating it yields CASRKGGGTYNEQFF.

This clonotype turned up a few times. The rearrangement joins TRBV28 to TRBJ1-5; D is unclear. Germline V gene sequence: CDR1 MDHEN, CDR2 SYDVKM. This CDR3 is 12 amino acids long. Trimming stripped 5 bases from V and 6 bases from J, with 8 bases between. CDR3 residues: CASSPLRQPQHF. The DNA of the CDR3 is TGTGCCAGCAGTCCCCTTCGTCAGCCCCAGCATTTT.

This clonotype has only a few counts. The CDR3 protein is CASSRPRGRGTASTDTQYF. The CDR3 DNA is TGTGCCAGCAGCCGCCCTCGGGGTCGGGGGACAGCTAGCACAGATACGCAGTATTTT. The V and J genes are TRBV7-2 and TRBJ2-3; perhaps TRBD1 as D (7 bases). The CDR3 has 19 residues. CDR1 is SGHTA and CDR2 is FQGNSA in the germline V gene. V was cut by 5 bases and J by 0 bases, with 24 bases left in between. The variable domain in full, with the rest retrieved from reference TRBV7-2 and TRBJ2-3, is GAGVSQSPSNKVTEKGKDVELRCDPISGHTALYWYRQSLGQGLEFLIYFQGNSAPDKSGLPSDRFSAERTGGSVSTLTIQRTQQEDSAVYLCASSRPRGRGTASTDTQYFGPGTRLTVL.

Comment on this clonotype: A much more abundant neighbour one base away suggests this may be a read error. The chain carries TRBV28 and TRBJ2-2; 8 bases fit TRBD1. Per the germline V gene, CDR1 is MDHEN and CDR2 is SYDVKM. This CDR3 contains 14 residues. In nucleotides, the CDR3 is TGTGCCAGCGAGCGGACAGGGTACACCGGGGAGATGTTTTTT. It is translated as CASERTGYTGEMFF.